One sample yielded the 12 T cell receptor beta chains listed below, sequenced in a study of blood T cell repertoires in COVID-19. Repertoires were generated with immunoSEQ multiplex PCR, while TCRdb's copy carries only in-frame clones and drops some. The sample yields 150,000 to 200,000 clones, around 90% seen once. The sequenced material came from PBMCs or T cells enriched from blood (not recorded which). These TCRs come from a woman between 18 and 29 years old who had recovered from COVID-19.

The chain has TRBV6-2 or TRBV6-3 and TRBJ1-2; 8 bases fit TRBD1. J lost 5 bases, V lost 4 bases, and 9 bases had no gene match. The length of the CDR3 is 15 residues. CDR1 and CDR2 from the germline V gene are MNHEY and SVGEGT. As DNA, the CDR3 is TGTGCCAGCAGTTGGCCGGCAGGGGGCCAATATGGCTACACCTTC. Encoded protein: CASSWPAGGQYGYTF.

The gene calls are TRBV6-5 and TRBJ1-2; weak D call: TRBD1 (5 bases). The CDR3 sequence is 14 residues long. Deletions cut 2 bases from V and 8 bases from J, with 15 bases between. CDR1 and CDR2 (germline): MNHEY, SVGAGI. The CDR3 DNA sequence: TGTGCCAGCAGTTACACGAATCTCGGGGGGGGCTACACCTTC. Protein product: CASSYTNLGGGYTF.

CDR3 sequence reads: CASSLGGTSGNQPQHF. CDR3 coding DNA: TGTGCCAGCAGCTTGGGGGGGACTTCGGGCAATCAGCCCCAGCATTTT. V usage is TRBV5-4 and J usage is TRBJ1-5, with a possible D match to TRBD1 (5 bases). From germline, CDR1 is SGHNT and CDR2 YYREEE (reference sequence). V was cut by 0 bases and J by 2 bases, with 12 bases left in between. The length of the CDR3 is 16 residues.

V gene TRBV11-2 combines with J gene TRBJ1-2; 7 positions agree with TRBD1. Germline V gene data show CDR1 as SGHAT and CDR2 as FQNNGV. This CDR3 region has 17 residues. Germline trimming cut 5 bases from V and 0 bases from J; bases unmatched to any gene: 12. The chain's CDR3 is CASSAYNRGLANYGYTF. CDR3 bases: TGTGCCAGCAGCGCCTACAACAGGGGCCTAGCTAACTATGGCTACACCTTC.

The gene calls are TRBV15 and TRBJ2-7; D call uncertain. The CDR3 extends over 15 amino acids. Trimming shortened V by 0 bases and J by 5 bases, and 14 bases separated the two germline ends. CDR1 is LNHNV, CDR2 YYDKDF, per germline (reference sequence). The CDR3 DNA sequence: TGTGCCACCAGCAGAGATAGAGGAGAGGAGCACGAGCAGTACTTC. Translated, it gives CATSRDRGEEHEQYF.

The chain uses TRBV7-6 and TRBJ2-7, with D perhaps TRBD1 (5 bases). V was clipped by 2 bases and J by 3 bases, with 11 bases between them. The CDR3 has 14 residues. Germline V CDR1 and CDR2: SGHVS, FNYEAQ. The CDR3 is CASSLNARVYEQYF. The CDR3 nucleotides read TGTGCCAGCAGCTTAAACGCCAGGGTCTACGAGCAGTACTTC.

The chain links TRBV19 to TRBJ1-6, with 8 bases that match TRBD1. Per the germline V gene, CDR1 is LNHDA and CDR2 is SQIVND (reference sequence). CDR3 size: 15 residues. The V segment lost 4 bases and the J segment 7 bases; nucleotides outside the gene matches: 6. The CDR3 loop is CASSTSRQGNSPLHF. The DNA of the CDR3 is TGTGCCAGTAGTACTTCCCGACAGGGGAATTCACCCCTCCACTTT.

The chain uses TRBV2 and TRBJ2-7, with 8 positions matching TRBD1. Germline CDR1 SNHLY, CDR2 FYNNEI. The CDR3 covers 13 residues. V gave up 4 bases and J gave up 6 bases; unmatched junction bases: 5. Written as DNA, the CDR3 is TGTGCCAGCAGTGTTGACAGGGGAGGCGAGCAGTACTTC. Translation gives CASSVDRGGEQYF.

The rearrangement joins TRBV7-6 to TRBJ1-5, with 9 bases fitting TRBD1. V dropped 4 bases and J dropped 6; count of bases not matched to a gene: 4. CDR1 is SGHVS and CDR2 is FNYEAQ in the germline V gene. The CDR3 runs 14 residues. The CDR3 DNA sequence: TGTGCCAGCAGCTCCGGGACAGGGTCTCAGCCCCAGCATTTT. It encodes CASSSGTGSQPQHF.

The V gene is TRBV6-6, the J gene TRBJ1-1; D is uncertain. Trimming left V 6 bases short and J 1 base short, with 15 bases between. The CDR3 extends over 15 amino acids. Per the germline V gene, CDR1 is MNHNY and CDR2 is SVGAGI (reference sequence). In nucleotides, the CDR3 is TGTGCCAGCAGGAAGGGAGACATCGCGAACACTGAAGCTTTCTTT. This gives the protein CASRKGDIANTEAFF.

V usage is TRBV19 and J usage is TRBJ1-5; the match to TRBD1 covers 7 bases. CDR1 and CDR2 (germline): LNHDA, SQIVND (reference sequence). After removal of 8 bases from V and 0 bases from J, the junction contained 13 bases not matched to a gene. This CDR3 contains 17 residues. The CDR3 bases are TGTGCCAGTCAGTGGGTCGGGACAGCTTATAGCAATCAGCCCCAGCATTTT. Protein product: CASQWVGTAYSNQPQHF. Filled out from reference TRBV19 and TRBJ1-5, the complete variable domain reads DGGITQSPKYLFRKEGQNVTLSCEQNLNHDAMYWYRQDPGQGLRLIYYSQIVNDFQKGDIAEGYSVSREKKESFPLTVTSAQKNPTAFYLCASQWVGTAYSNQPQHFGDGTRLSIL.

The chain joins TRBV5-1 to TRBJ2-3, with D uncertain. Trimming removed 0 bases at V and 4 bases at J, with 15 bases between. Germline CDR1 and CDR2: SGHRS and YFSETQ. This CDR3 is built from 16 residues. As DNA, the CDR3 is TGCGCCAGCAGCTTGGCTGTGGGTTTAGAGGCAGATACGCAGTATTTT. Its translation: CASSLAVGLEADTQYF.